A single T cell receptor beta chain is shown here with its context. The antigen remains undetermined. The source of the sample is a study of PD-1 blockade in classical Hodgkin lymphoma. The CDR3 totals 14 residues. Germline assignment: CDR1 SGHNT and CDR2 YENEEA. The V gene lost 5 bases and the J gene lost 1 base, with 10 bases spanning the gap. The time point is: cycle 4 day 1 (C4D1), after five to seven weeks of nivolumab. Brentuximab vedotin exposure varied, and every patient relapsed after autologous stem cell transplantation. Findings and caveats of the study: In CD4+ cells, TCR diversity went up significantly by C4D1, but in CD8+ cells it did not.

Assay used: immunoSEQ multiplex PCR; TCRdb lists only in-frame clones, some missing. In the table there are 23,000 or so clones, approximately 77% of which are singletons. This specimen was peripheral blood mononuclear cells (PBMCs), taken before the fourth cycle of nivolumab. This receptor was identified in a human donor with classical Hodgkin lymphoma. V and J are TRBV11-3 and TRBJ2-3; tentatively, D is TRBD1 or TRBD2 (6 bases each). The CDR3 region is CASSRGRGTDTQYF. The DNA of the CDR3 is TGTGCCAGCAGCCGGGGGCGCGGCACAGATACGCAGTATTTT. Together with reference TRBV11-3 and TRBJ2-3, the CDR3 gives the full variable domain: EAGVVQSPRYKIIEKKQPVAFWCNPISGHNTLYWYLQNLGQGPELLIRYENEEAVDDSQLPKDRFSAERLKGVDSTLKIQPAELGDSAVYLCASSRGRGTDTQYFGPGTRLTVL.